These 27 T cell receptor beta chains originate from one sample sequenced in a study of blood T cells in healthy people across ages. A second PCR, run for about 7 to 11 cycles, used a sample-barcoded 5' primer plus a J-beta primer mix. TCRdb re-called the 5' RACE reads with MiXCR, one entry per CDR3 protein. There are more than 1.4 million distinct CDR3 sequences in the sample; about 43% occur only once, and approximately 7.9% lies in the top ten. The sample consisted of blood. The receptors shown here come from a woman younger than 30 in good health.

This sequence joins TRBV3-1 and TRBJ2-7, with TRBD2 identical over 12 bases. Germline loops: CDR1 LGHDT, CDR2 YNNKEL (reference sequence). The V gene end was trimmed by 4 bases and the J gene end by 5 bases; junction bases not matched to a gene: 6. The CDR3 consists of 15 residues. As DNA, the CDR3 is TGTGCCAGCAGCCCCCTAGCGGGAGGGTTCGACGAGCAGTACTTC. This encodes CASSPLAGGFDEQYF.

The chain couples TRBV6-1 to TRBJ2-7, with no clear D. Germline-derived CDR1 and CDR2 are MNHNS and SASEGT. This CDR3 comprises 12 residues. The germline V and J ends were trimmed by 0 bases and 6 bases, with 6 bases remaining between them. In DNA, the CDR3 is TGTGCCAGCAGTGAAGCCCCCAGCGAGCAGTACTTC. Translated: CASSEAPSEQYF.

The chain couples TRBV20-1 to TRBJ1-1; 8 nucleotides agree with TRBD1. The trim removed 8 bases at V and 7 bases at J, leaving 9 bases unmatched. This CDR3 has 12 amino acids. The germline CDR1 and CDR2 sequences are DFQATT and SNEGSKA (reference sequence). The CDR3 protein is CSRQGRTDEAFF. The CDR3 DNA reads TGCAGTCGACAGGGGAGGACGGATGAAGCTTTCTTT.

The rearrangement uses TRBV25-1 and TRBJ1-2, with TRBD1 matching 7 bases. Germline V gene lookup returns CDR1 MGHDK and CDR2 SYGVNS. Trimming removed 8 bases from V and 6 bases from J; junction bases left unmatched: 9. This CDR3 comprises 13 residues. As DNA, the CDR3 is TGTGCCAGCTCAGGGGGATTGCGGGATGGCTACACCTTC. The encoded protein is CASSGGLRDGYTF.

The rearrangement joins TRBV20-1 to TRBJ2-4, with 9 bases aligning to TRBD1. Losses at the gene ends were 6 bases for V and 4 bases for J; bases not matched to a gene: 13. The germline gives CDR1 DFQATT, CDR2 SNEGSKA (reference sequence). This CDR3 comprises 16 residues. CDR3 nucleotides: TGCAGTGCCCGCCGTCCCGGGGGGACAGGGAAAAACATTCAGTACTTC. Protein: CSARRPGGTGKNIQYF.

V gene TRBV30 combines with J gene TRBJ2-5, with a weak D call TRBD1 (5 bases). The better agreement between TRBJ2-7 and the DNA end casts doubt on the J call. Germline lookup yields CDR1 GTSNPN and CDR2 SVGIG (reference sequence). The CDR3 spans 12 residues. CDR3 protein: CAWSLQVTEQYF. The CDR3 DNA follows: TGTGCCTGGAGTCTACAGGTTACCGAGCAGTACTTC.

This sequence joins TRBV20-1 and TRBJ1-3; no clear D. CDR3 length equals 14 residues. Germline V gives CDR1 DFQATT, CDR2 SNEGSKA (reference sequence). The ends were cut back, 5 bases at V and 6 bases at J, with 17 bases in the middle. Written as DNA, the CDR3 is TGCAGTGCTCACCGCCCTTTCGTGGAAAACACCATATATTTT. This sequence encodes CSAHRPFVENTIYF.

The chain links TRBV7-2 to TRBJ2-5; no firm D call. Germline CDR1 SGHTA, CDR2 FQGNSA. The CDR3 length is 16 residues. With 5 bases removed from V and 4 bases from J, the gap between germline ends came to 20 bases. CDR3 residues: CASSPRRGTTIETQYF. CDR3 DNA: TGTGCCAGCAGCCCCCGGCGAGGAACGACAATAGAGACCCAGTACTTC.

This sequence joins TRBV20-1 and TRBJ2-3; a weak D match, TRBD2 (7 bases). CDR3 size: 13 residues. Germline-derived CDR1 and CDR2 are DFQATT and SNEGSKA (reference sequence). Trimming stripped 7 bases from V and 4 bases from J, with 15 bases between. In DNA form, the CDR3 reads TGCAGTGGCGTGGGGGGGGCCGCAGATACGCAGTATTTT. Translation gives CSGVGGAADTQYF.

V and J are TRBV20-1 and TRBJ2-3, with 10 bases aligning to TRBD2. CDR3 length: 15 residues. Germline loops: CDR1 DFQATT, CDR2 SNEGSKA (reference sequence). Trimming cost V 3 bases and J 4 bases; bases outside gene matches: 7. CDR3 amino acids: CSASWASGRSDTQYF. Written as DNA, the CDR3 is TGCAGTGCTAGTTGGGCTAGCGGGAGATCAGATACGCAGTATTTT.

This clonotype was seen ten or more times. CDR3 nucleotides: TGCGCCAGCAGCCAAGATCCTAGCGGGACTAGCACAGATACGCAGTATTTT. This gives the protein CASSQDPSGTSTDTQYF. The chain couples TRBV4-1 to TRBJ2-3; 9 nucleotides match TRBD2. The CDR3 loop spans 17 amino acids. The V gene's germline CDR1 is MGHRA and CDR2 YSYEKL. Trimming cost V 0 bases and J 0 bases; bases outside gene matches: 4.

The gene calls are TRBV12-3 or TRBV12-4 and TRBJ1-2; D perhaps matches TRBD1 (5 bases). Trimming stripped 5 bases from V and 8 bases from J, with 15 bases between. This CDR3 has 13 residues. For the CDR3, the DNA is TGTGCCAGCAGTCCTGGTGGGGGGAGCGGCTACACCTTC. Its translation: CASSPGGGSGYTF.

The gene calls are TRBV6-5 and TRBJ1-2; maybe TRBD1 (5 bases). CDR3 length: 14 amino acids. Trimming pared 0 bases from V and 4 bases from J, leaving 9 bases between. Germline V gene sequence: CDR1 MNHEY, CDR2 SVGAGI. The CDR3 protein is CASSYSTVGYGYTF. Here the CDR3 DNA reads TGTGCCAGCAGTTACTCGACAGTAGGCTATGGCTACACCTTC.

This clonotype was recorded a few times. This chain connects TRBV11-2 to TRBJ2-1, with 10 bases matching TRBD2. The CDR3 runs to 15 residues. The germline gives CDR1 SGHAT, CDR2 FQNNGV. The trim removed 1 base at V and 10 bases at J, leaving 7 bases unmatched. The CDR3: CASSLASGRSGEQFF. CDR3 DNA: TGTGCCAGCAGCTTAGCTAGCGGGAGATCAGGCGAGCAGTTCTTC.

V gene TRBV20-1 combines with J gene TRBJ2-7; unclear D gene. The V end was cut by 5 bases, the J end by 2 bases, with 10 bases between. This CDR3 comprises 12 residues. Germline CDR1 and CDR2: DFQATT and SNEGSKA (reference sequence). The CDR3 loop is CSASSDAYEQYF. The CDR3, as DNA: TGCAGTGCTTCCTCGGATGCCTACGAGCAGTACTTC.

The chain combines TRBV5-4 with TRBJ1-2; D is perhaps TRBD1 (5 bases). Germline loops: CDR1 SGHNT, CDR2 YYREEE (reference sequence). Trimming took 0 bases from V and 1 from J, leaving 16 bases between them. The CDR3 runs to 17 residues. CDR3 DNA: TGTGCCAGCAGCTTGGGAGGGGAACCACCCATTAACTATGGCTACACCTTC. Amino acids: CASSLGGEPPINYGYTF.

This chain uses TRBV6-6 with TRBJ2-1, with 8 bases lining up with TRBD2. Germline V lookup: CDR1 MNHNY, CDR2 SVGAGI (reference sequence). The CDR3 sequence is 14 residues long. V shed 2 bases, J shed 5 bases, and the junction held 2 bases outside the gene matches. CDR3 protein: CASSYQRGHNEQFF. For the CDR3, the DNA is TGTGCCAGCAGTTACCAGCGGGGGCACAATGAGCAGTTCTTC.

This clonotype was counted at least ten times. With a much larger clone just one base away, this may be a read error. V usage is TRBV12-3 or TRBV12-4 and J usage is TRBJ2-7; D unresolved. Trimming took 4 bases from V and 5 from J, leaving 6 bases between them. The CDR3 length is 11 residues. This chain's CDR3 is CASSSNDEQYF. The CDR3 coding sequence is TGTGCCAGCAGTTCCAACGACGAGCAGTACTTC.

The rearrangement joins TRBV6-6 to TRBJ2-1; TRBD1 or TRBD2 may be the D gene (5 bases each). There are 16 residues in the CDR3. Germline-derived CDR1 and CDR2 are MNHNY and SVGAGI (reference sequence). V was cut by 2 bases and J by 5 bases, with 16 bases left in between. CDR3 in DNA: TGTGCCAGCAGTTACCCTTCCGGGACGGTCAACAATGAGCAGTTCTTC. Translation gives CASSYPSGTVNNEQFF.

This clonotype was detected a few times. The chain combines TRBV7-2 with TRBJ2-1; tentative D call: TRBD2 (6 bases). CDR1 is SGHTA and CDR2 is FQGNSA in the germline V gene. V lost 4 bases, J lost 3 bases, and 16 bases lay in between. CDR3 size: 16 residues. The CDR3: CASSSRWDSNYNEQFF. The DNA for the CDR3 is TGTGCCAGCAGCTCTCGCTGGGACTCGAACTACAATGAGCAGTTCTTC.

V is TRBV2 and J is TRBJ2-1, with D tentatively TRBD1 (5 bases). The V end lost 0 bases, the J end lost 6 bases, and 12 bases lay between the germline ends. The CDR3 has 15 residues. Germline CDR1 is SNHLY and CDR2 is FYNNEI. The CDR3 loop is CASSEAGRVGNEQFF. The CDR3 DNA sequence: TGTGCCAGCAGTGAAGCGGGCAGGGTGGGCAATGAGCAGTTCTTC.

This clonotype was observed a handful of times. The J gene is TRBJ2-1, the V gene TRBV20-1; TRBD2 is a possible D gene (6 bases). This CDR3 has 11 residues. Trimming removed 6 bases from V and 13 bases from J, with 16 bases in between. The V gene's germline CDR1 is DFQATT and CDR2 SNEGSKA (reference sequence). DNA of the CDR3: TGCAGTGCCCCCCAAGCGGGCCAACAGTTCTTC. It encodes CSAPQAGQQFF.

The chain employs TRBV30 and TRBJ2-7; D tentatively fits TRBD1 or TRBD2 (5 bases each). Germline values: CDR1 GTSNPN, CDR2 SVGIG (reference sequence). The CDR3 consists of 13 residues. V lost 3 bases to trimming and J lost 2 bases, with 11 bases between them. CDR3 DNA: TGTGCCTGGAGGGGGACGGCAACCTACGAGCAGTACTTC. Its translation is CAWRGTATYEQYF.

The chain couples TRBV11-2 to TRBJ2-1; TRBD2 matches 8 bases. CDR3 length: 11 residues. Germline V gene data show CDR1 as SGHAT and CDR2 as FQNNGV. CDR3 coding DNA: TGTTCAGGAGGGCGGGGGGATGAGCAGTTCTTC. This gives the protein CSGGRGDEQFF.

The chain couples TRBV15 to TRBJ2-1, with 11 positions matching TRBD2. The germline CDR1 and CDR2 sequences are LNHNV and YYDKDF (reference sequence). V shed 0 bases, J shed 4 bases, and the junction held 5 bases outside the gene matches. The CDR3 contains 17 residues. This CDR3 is CATSRDRGLAAYNEQFF. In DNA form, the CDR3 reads TGTGCCACCAGCAGAGATCGGGGACTAGCGGCGTACAATGAGCAGTTCTTC.

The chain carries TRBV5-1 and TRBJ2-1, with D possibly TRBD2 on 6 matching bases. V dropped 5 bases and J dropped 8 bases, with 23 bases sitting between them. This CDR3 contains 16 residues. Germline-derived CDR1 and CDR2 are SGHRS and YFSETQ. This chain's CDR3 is CASSTTGTTGGDEQFF. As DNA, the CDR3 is TGCGCCAGCAGTACCACCGGGACCACGGGCGGGGATGAGCAGTTCTTC.

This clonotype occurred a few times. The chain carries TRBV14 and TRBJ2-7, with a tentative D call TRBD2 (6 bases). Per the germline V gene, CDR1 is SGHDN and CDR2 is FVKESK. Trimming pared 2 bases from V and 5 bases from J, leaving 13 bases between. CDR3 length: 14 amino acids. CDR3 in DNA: TGTGCCAGCAGCCAAAGGAGGCGCGGGAACGAGCAGTACTTC. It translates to CASSQRRRGNEQYF. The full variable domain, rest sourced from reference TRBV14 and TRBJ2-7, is EAGVTQFPSHSVIEKGQTVTLRCDPISGHDNLYWYRRVMGKEIKFLLHFVKESKQDESGMPNNRFLAERTGGTYSTLKVQPAELEDSGVYFCASSQRRRGNEQYFGPGTRLTVT.